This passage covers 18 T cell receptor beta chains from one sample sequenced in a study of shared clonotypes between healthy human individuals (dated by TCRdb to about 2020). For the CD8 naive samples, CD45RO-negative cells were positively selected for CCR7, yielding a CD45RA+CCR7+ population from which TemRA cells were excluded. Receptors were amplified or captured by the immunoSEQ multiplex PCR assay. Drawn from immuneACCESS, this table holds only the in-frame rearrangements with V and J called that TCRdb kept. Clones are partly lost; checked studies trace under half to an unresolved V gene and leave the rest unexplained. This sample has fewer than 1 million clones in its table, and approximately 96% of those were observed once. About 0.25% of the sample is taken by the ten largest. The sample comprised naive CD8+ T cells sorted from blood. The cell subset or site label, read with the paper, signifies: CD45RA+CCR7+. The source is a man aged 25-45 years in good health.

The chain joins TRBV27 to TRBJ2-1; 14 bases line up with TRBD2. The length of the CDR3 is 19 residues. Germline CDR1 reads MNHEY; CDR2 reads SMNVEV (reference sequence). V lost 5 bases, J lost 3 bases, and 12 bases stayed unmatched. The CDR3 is CASSQKTGLAGGYYNEQFF. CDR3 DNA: TGTGCCAGCAGTCAGAAGACCGGACTAGCGGGAGGCTACTACAATGAGCAGTTCTTC.

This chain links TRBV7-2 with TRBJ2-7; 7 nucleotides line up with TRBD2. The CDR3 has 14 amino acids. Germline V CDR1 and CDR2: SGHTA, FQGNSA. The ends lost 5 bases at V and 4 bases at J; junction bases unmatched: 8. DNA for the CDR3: TGTGCCAGCAGCCTCACACTAGCGACGTACGAGCAGTACTTC. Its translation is CASSLTLATYEQYF.

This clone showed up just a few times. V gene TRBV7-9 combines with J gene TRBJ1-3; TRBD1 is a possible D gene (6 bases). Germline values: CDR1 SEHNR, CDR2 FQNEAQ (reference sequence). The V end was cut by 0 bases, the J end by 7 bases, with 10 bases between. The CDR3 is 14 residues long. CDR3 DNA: TGTGCCAGCAGCTTAGCGAGGACAGTTAACACCATATATTTT. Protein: CASSLARTVNTIYF.

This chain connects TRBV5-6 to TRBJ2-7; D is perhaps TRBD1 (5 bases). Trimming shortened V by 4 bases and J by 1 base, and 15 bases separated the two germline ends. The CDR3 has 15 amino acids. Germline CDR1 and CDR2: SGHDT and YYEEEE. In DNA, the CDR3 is TGTGCCAGCAGCGCACTCAGGGAACTATCCTACGAGCAGTACTTC. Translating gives CASSALRELSYEQYF. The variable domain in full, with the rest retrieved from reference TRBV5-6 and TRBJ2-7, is DAGVTQSPTHLIKTRGQQVTLRCSPKSGHDTVSWYQQALGQGPQFIFQYYEEEERQRGNFPDRFSGHQFPNYSSELNVNALLLGDSALYLCASSALRELSYEQYFGPGTRLTVT.

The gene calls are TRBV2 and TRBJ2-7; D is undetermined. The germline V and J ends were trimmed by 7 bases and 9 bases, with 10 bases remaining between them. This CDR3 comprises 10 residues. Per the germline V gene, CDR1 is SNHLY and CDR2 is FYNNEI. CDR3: CASKLDMQYF. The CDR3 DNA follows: TGTGCCAGCAAGCTCGATATGCAGTACTTC.

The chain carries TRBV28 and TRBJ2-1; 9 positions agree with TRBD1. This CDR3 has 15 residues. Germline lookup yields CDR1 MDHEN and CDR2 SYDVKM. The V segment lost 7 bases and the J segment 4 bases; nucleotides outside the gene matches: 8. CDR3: CASKERDRVYNEQFF. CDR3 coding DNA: TGTGCCAGCAAAGAGAGGGACAGGGTATACAATGAGCAGTTCTTC.

The CDR3, as DNA: TGTGCCAGCAGTATTCTAGGGACAGCCTCCTACGAGCAGTACTTC. This codes for CASSILGTASYEQYF. The J gene is TRBJ2-7, the V gene TRBV27; 7 positions match TRBD1. CDR3 length equals 15 residues. From germline, CDR1 is MNHEY and CDR2 SMNVEV (reference sequence). V was pared by 5 bases and J by 0 bases, with 7 bases of the junction left unmatched.

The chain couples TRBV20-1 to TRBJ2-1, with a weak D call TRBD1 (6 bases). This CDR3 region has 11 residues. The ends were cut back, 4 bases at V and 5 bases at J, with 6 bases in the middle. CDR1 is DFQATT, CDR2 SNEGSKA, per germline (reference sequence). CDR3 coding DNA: TGCAGTGCTAACAGGGACAATGAGCAGTTCTTC. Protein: CSANRDNEQFF.

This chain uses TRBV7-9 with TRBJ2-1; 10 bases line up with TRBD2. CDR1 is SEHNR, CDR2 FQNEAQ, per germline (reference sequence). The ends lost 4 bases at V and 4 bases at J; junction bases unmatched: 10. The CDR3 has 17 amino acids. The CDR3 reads CASSSYIPSGRYNEQFF. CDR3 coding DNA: TGTGCCAGCAGCTCTTATATCCCTAGCGGGAGATACAATGAGCAGTTCTTC.

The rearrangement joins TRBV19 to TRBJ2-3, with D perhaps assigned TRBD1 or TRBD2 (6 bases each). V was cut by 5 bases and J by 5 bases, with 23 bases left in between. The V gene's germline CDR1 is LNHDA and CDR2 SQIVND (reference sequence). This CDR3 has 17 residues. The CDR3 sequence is CASSRGPPWVGIDTQYF. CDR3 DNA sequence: TGTGCCAGTAGTCGGGGGCCTCCTTGGGTCGGGATAGATACGCAGTATTTT. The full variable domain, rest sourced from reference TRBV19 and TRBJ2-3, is DGGITQSPKYLFRKEGQNVTLSCEQNLNHDAMYWYRQDPGQGLRLIYYSQIVNDFQKGDIAEGYSVSREKKESFPLTVTSAQKNPTAFYLCASSRGPPWVGIDTQYFGPGTRLTVL.

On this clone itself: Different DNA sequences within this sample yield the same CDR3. In DNA form, the CDR3 reads TGCGCCAGCAGTGATCATAGCTCTAGCACAGATACGCAGTATTTT. As protein: CASSDHSSSTDTQYF. The rearrangement joins TRBV10-1 to TRBJ2-3; the D is unclear. CDR1 is WNHNN, CDR2 SYGVQD, per germline (reference sequence). Between the trimmed V and J ends, which lost 3 bases and 0 bases, there was a span of 10 bases. The CDR3 is 15 amino acids.

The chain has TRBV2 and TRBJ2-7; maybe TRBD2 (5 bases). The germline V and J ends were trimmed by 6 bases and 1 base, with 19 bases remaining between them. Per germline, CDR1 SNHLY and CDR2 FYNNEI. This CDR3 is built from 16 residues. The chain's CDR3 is CASRREPEHRSYEQYF. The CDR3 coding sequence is TGTGCCAGCAGAAGGGAGCCCGAGCATAGGTCCTACGAGCAGTACTTC. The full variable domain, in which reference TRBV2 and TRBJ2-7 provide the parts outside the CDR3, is EPEVTQTPSHQVTQMGQEVILRCVPISNHLYFYWYRQILGQKVEFLVSFYNNEISEKSEIFDDQFSVERPDGSNFTLKIRSTKLEDSAMYFCASRREPEHRSYEQYFGPGTRLTVT.

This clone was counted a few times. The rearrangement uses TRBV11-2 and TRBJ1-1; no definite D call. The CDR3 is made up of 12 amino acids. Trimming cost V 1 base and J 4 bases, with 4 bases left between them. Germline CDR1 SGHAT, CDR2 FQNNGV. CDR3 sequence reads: CASSLGTTEAFF. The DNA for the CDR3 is TGTGCCAGCAGCTTAGGGACCACTGAAGCTTTCTTT.

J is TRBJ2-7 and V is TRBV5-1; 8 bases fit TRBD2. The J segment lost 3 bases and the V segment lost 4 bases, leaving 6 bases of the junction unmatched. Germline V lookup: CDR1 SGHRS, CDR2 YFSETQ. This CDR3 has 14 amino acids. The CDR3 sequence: CASSVSGENYEQYF. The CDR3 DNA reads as TGCGCCAGCAGCGTTAGCGGGGAAAACTACGAGCAGTACTTC.

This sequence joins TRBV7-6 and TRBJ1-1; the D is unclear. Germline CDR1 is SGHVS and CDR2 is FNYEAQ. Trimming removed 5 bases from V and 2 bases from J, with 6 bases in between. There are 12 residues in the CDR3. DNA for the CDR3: TGTGCCAGCAGCAAAGACAACACTGAAGCTTTCTTT. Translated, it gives CASSKDNTEAFF.

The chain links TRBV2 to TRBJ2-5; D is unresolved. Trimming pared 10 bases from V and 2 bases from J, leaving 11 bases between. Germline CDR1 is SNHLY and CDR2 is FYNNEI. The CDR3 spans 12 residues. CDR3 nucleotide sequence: TGTGCCATTAGCACACCACAAGAGACCCAGTACTTC. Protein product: CAISTPQETQYF.

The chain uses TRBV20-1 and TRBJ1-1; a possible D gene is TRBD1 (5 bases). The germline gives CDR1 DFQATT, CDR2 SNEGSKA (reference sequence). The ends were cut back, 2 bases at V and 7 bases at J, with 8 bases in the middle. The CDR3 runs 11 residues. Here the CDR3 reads CSARPGLEAFF. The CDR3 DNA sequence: TGCAGTGCTAGACCGGGACTTGAAGCTTTCTTT.

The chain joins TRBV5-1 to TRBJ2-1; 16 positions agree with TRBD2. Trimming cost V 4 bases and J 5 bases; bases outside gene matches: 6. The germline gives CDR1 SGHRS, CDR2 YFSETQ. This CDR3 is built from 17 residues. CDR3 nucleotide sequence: TGCGCCAGCAGCCTCGGGACTAGCGGGAGGGTAGACAATGAGCAGTTCTTC. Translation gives CASSLGTSGRVDNEQFF.